Below, 8 T cell receptor beta chains from the same sample are listed, as sequenced in a study of neurological immune-mediated disorders. One entry per CDR3 protein results from TCRdb running MiXCR on the 5' RACE reads. The data contain 55,000 to 75,000 distinct CDR3 sequences, under 2.5% of them singletons. The sample comprised PBMCs. The receptors stem from a man over 45 with multiple sclerosis.

This clonotype has at least ten counts. The chain recombines TRBV5-1 with TRBJ2-3; TRBD2 matches 9 bases. J lost 0 bases, V lost 7 bases, and 6 bases had no gene match. Germline V gene sequence: CDR1 SGHRS, CDR2 YFSETQ. The CDR3 is made up of 15 amino acids. DNA for the CDR3: TGCGCCAGCTGCCTAGCGGGGCCTAGCACAGATACGCAGTATTTT. Its protein is CASCLAGPSTDTQYF.

Many counts were recorded for this clonotype. The rearrangement joins TRBV7-8 to TRBJ1-1; the match to TRBD1 covers 7 bases. From germline, CDR1 is SGHVS and CDR2 FQNEAQ. CDR3 length: 11 residues. With 4 bases clipped from V and 8 bases from J, the junction kept 1 base outside the gene matches. CDR3 nucleotides: TGTGCCAGCAGCTGGGGACAGGAAGCTTTCTTT. Its translation is CASSWGQEAFF.

This clonotype occurred many times. V and J are TRBV7-3 and TRBJ1-1; no clear D gene. V lost 4 bases, J lost 0 bases, and 6 bases lay in between. Germline V gene lookup returns CDR1 SGHTA and CDR2 FQGTGA. The CDR3 contains 13 residues. CDR3 amino acids: CASSSSLNTEAFF. As DNA, the CDR3 is TGTGCCAGCAGCTCGTCATTGAACACTGAAGCTTTCTTT.

This clonotype appeared many times. The chain employs TRBV6-2 or TRBV6-3 and TRBJ1-1; the D gene is possibly TRBD1 (5 bases). The CDR3 spans 13 residues. V was clipped by 8 bases and J by 7 bases, with 17 bases between them. Germline V gives CDR1 MNHEY, CDR2 SVGEGT. CDR3 protein: CASSSQGRFEAFF. For the CDR3, the DNA is TGTGCCAGCTCCTCCCAGGGAAGGTTTGAAGCTTTCTTT.

In this sample, this clonotype turned up many times. This chain uses TRBV2 with TRBJ2-7, with D perhaps matching TRBD1 or TRBD2 (6 bases each). V dropped 3 bases and J dropped 3 bases, with 15 bases sitting between them. The CDR3 has 15 residues. From germline, CDR1 is SNHLY and CDR2 FYNNEI. The CDR3 here is CASSDPGRGLYEQYF. The CDR3 nucleotides are TGTGCCAGCAGTGATCCAGGCAGGGGACTCTACGAGCAGTACTTC. The entire variable domain, with the rest obtained from reference TRBV2 and TRBJ2-7, is as follows: EPEVTQTPSHQVTQMGQEVILRCVPISNHLYFYWYRQILGQKVEFLVSFYNNEISEKSEIFDDQFSVERPDGSNFTLKIRSTKLEDSAMYFCASSDPGRGLYEQYFGPGTRLTVT.

This clonotype was seen ten or more times. The rearrangement uses TRBV15 and TRBJ1-1; no clear D. There are 14 residues in the CDR3. V was cut by 0 bases and J by 0 bases, with 5 bases left in between. CDR1 and CDR2 (germline): LNHNV, YYDKDF (reference sequence). CDR3 DNA sequence: TGTGCCACCAGCAGAGATGAGGTGAACACTGAAGCTTTCTTT. This codes for CATSRDEVNTEAFF.

This clonotype was picked up many times. This chain links TRBV5-4 with TRBJ2-7, with 10 bases that match TRBD1. Per germline, CDR1 SGHNT and CDR2 YYREEE (reference sequence). Germline trimming cut 4 bases from V and 3 bases from J; bases unmatched to any gene: 7. The CDR3 is 15 residues long. For the CDR3, the DNA is TGTGCCAGCAGCCAGGGACAGGGGAGCCTCTACGAGCAGTACTTC. Its protein is CASSQGQGSLYEQYF.

There are a few counts of this clonotype. This could be a read error, since a much larger clone is one nucleotide away. The gene calls are TRBV6-2 or TRBV6-3 and TRBJ1-5, with 7 bases matching TRBD1. CDR3 size: 14 residues. The germline V gene encodes CDR1 MNHEY and CDR2 SVGEGT. Here the CDR3 DNA reads TGTGCCAGCAGACCTCCAGGGGGGAATCAGCACCAGCATTTT. Its translation is CASRPPGGNQHQHF.